This T cell receptor beta chain was sequenced in a study of PD-L1 blockade in urothelial cancer. Study details: The study started patients on atezolizumab in the mid-2010s, giving 1,200 mg intravenously every 3 weeks. Samples came from 3 weeks, at the second dose, and 6 weeks into treatment. T cell content in blood samples showed a median of 141,255.

Germline CDR1 is SGHTA and CDR2 is FQGNSA. This CDR3 comprises 15 residues. The junction had 1 base not matched to a gene; V was cut back by 3 bases and J by 4 bases. The templates were synthetic TCR analogs, and they were spiked into each PCR. Some clones are missing from TCRdb's copy, which holds only in-frame ones; the method was immunoSEQ multiplex PCR. The data show more than 45,000 clones, with 70% to 90% seen just once and roughly 3.9% held by the top ten. V and J are TRBV7-2 and TRBJ2-7; 15 bases are a match to TRBD2. The sample in question was PBMCs, obtained around atezolizumab (anti-PD-L1) treatment. The clonotype originates from a man of 80 years or more with urothelial cancer. CDR3 DNA sequence: TGTGCCAGCAGCTTCGGGACTAGCGGGAGGTACGAGCAGTACTTC. It encodes CASSFGTSGRYEQYF. Variable domain in full (rest from reference TRBV7-2 and TRBJ2-7): GAGVSQSPSNKVTEKGKDVELRCDPISGHTALYWYRQSLGQGLEFLIYFQGNSAPDKSGLPSDRFSAERTGGSVSTLTIQRTQQEDSAVYLCASSFGTSGRYEQYFGPGTRLTVT.